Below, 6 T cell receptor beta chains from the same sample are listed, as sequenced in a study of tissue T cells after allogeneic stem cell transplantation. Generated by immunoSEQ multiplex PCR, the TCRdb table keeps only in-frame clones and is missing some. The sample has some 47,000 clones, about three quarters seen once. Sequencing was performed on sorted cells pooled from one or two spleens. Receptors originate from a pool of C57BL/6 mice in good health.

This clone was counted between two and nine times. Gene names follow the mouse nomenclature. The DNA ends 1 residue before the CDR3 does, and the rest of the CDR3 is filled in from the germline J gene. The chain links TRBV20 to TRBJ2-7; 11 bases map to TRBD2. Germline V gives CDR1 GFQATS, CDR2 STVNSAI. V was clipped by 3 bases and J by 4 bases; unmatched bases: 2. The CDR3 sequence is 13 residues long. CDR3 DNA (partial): TGTGGTGCTAGAGACTGGGGGGGTTATGAACAGTAC. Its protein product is CGARDWGGYEQY. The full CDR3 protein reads CGARDWGGYEQYF.

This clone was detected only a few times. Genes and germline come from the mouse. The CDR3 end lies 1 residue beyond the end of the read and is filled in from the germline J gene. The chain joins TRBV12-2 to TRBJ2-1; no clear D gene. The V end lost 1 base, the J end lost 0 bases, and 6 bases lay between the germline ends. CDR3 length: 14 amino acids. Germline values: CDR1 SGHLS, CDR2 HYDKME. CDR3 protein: CASSLGSNYAEQFF. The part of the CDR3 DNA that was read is TGTGCCAGCTCTCTGGGCAGTAACTATGCTGAGCAGTTC.

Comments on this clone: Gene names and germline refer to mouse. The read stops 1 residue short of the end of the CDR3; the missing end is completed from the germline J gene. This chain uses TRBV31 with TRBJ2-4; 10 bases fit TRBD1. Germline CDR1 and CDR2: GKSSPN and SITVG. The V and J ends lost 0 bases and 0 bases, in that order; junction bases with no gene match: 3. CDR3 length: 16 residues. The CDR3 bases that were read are TGTGCCTGGAGTCTCGGGACAGGGGTTAGTCAAAACACCTTGTAC. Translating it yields CAWSLGTGVSQNTLY. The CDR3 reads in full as CAWSLGTGVSQNTLYF.

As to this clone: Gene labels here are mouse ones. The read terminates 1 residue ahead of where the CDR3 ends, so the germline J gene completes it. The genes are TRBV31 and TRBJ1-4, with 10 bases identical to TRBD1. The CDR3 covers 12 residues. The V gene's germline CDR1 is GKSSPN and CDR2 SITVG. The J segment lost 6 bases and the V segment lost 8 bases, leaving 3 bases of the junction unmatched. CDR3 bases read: TGTGCCACCGGGACAGGGGACGAAAGATTATTT. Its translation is CATGTGDERLF. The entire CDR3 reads CATGTGDERLFF.

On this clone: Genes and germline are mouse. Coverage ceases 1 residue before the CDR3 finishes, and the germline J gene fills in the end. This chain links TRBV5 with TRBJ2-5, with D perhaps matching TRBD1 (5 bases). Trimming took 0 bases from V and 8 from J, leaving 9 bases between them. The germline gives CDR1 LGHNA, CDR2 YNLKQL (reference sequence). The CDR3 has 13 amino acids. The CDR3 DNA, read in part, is TGTGCCAGCAGCCAAGACAGGGAAGGCACCCAGTAC. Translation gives CASSQDREGTQY. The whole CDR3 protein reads CASSQDREGTQYF.

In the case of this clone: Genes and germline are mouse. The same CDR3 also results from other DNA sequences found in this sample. The CDR3 sequence is CASSQDWGQDTQYF. The part of the CDR3 DNA that was read is TGTGCCAGCAGCCAAGATTGGGGTCAAGACACCCAGTAC. This rearrangement joins TRBV5 to TRBJ2-5; tentative D call: TRBD2 (5 bases). From the germline J gene comes the end of the CDR3, since the read stops 1 residue before it. CDR1 and CDR2 (germline): LGHNA, YNLKQL (reference sequence). The CDR3 covers 14 residues. Trimming pared 0 bases from V and 3 bases from J, leaving 7 bases between.